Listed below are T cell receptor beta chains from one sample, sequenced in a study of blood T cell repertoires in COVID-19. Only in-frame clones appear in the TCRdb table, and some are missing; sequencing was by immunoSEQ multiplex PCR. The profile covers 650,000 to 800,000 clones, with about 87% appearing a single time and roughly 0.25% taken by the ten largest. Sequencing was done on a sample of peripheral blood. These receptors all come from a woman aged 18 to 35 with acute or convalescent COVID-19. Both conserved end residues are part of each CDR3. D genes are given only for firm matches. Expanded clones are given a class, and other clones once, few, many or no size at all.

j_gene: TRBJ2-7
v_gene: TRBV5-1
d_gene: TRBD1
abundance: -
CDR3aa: CASSLSGTGADEQYF
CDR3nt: TGCGCCAGCAGCTTGAGTGGGACAGGGGCAGACGAGCAGTACTTC

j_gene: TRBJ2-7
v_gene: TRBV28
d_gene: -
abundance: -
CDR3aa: CASSPYESYEQYF
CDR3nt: TGTGCCAGCAGCCCCTATGAAAGTTACGAGCAGTACTTC

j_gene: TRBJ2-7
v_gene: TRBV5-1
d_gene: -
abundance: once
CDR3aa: CASSLALSYEQYF
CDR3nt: TGCGCCAGCAGCTTGGCACTCTCCTACGAGCAGTACTTC

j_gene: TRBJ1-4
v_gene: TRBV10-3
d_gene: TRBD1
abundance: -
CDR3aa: CAISGDRVNEKLFF
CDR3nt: TGTGCCATCAGTGGGGACAGGGTTAATGAAAAACTGTTTTTT

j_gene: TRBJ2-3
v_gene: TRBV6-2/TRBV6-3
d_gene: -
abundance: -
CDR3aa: CASSRRGTDTQYF
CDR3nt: TGTGCCAGCAGTCGACGGGGTACAGATACGCAGTATTTT

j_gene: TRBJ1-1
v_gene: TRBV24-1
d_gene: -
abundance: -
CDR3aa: CATRQRWHTEAFF
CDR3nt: TGTGCCACCCGTCAGAGGTGGCACACTGAAGCTTTCTTT

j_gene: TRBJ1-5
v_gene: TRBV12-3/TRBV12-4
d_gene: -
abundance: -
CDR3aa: CASSLGGDQPQHF
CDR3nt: TGTGCCAGCAGTTTGGGAGGTGATCAGCCCCAGCATTTT

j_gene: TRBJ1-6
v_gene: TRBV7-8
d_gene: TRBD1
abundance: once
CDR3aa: CASSGRDRGSPNSPLHF
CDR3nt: TGTGCCAGCAGCGGCCGGGACAGGGGATCGCCTAATTCACCCCTCCACTTT

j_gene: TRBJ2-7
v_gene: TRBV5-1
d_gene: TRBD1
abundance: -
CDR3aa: CASSWGDRGQYEQYF
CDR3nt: TGCGCCAGCAGCTGGGGGGACAGGGGGCAATACGAGCAGTACTTC

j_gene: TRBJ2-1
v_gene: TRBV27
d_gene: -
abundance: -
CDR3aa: CASSFIMSEQFF
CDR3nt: TGTGCCAGCAGTTTTATAATGAGTGAGCAGTTCTTC

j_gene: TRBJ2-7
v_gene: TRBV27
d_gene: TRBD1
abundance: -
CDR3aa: CASRTDRGFLEQYF
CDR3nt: TGTGCCAGCAGGACCGACAGGGGTTTTCTCGAGCAGTACTTC

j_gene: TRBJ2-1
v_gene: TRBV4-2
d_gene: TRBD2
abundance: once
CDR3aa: CASSPQSGGSYNEQFF
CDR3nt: TGTGCCAGCAGCCCCCAGAGCGGGGGGTCCTACAATGAGCAGTTCTTC

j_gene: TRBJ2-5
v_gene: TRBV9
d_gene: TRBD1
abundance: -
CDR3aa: CASSVVGTGGQETQYF
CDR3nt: TGTGCCAGCAGCGTAGTAGGGACAGGGGGCCAAGAGACCCAGTACTTC

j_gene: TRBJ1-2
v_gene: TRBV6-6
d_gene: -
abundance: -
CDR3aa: CASSLLSANYGYTF
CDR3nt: TGTGCCAGCAGCCTCCTTAGCGCTAACTATGGCTACACCTTC

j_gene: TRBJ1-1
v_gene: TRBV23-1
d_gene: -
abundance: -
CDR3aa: CASRETVNTEAFF
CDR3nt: TGCGCCAGCAGGGAGACGGTGAACACTGAAGCTTTCTTT

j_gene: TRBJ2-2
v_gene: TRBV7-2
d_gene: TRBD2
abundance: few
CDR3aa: CASSERLAGGLNTGELFF
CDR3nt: TGTGCCAGCAGCGAACGCTTAGCGGGGGGGCTAAACACCGGGGAGCTGTTTTTT

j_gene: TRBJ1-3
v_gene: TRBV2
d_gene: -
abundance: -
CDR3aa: CASNRGDSGNTIYF
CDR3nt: TGTGCCAGCAATAGGGGCGACTCTGGAAACACCATATATTTT

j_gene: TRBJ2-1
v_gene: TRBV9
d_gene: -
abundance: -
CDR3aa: CASSVSQGGNNEQFF
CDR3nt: TGTGCCAGCAGCGTCTCCCAGGGAGGAAACAATGAGCAGTTCTTC

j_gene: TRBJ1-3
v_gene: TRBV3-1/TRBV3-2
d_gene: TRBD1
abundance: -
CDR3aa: CASSQLGTGNLHTIYF
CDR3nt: TGTGCCAGCAGCCAATTGGGGACAGGGAATCTACACACCATATATTTT

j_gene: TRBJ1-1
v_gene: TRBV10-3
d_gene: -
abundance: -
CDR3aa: CAISVVGVGTEAFF
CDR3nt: TGTGCCATCAGTGTGGTAGGGGTAGGCACTGAAGCTTTCTTT

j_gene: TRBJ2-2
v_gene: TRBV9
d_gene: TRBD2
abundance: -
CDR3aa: CASSRTGLINTGELFF
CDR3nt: TGTGCCAGCAGCCGGACGGGACTAATTAACACCGGGGAGCTGTTTTTT

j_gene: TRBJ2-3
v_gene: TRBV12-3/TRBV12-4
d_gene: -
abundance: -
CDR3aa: CASSSYGGDTQYF
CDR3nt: TGTGCCAGCAGTAGCTATGGTGGAGATACGCAGTATTTT

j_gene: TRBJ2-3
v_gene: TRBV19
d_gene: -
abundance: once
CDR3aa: CASTASTDTQYF
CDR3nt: TGTGCCAGTACCGCGAGCACAGATACGCAGTATTTT

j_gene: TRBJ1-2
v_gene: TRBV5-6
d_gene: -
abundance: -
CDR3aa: CASSRLRYGYTF
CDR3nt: TGTGCCAGCAGCCGCCTACGCTATGGCTACACCTTC

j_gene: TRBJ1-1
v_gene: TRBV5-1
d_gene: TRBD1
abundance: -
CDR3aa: CASSLQRTGATEAFF
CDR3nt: TGCGCCAGCAGCTTGCAGCGGACAGGGGCTACTGAAGCTTTCTTT

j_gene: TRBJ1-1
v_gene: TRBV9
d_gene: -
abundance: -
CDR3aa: CASSRYEGTTEAFF
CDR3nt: TGTGCCAGCAGCCGATACGAGGGAACTACTGAAGCTTTCTTT

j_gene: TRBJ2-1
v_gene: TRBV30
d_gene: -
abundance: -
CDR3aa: CAWSSRTSYSYNEQFF
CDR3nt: TGTGCCTGGAGTTCTAGAACGTCCTACTCCTACAATGAGCAGTTCTTC

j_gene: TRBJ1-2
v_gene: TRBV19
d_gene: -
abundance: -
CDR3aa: CASTVTGTYGYTF
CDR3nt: TGTGCCAGTACCGTTACAGGGACCTATGGCTACACCTTC

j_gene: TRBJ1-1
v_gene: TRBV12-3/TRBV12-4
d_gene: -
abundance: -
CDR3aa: CASSTRGNTEAFF
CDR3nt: TGTGCCAGCAGTACACGGGGGAACACTGAAGCTTTCTTT

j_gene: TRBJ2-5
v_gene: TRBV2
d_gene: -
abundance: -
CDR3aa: CASSQTGFNQETQYF
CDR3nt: TGTGCCAGCAGTCAAACAGGGTTCAACCAAGAGACCCAGTACTTC

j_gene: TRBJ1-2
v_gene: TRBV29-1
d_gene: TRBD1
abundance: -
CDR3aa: CSVEGTGHYGYTF
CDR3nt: TGCAGCGTTGAGGGGACAGGCCACTATGGCTACACCTTC

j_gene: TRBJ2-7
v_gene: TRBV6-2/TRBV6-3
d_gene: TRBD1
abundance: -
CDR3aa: CASSYSRGQGRNNEQYF
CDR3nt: TGTGCCAGCAGTTACTCGCGCGGACAGGGGAGGAACAACGAGCAGTACTTC

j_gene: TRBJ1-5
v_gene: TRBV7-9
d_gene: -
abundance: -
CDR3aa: CASSPGQLNQPQHF
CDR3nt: TGTGCCAGCAGCCCAGGACAGCTCAATCAGCCCCAGCATTTT

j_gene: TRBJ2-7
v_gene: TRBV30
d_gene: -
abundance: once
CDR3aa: CAWSVQTDSSGQYF
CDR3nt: TGTGCCTGGAGTGTACAAACGGATTCTTCGGGACAGTACTTC

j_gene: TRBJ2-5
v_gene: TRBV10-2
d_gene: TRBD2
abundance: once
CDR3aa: CASSGGLAGLEETQYF
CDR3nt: TGCGCCAGCAGTGGGGGACTAGCGGGGCTCGAAGAGACCCAGTACTTC

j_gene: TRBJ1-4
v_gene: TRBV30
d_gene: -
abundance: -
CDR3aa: CAWSGFRSTNEKLFF
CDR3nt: TGTGCCTGGAGTGGGTTCCGGTCAACTAATGAAAAACTGTTTTTT

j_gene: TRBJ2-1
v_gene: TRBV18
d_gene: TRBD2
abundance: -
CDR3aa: CASSPPRGGSYNEQFF
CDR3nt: TGTGCCAGCTCACCACCGCGGGGGGGGTCCTACAATGAGCAGTTCTTC

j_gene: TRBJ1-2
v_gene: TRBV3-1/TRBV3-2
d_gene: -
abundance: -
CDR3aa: CASSQDSRFYGYTF
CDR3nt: TGTGCCAGCAGCCAAGACTCGAGGTTCTATGGCTACACCTTC

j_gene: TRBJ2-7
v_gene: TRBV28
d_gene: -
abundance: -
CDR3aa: CASTSGRYEQYF
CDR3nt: TGTGCCAGCACCTCGGGAAGGTACGAGCAGTACTTC

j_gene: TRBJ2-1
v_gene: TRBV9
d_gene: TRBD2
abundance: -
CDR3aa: CASSVLSGGDNEQFF
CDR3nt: TGTGCCAGCAGCGTCTTAAGCGGGGGGGACAATGAGCAGTTCTTC

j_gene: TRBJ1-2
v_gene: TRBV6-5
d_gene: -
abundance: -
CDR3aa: CASSRTPQGRYGYTF
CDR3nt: TGTGCCAGCAGCCGAACTCCGCAGGGTCGATATGGCTACACCTTC

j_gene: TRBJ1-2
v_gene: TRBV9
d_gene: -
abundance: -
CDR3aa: CASSAYYGYTF
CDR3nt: TGTGCCAGCAGCGCTTACTATGGCTACACCTTC

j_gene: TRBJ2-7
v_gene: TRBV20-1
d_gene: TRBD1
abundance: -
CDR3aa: CSASSRTGVDEQYF
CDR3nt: TGCAGTGCTAGTTCCAGGACAGGGGTTGACGAGCAGTACTTC

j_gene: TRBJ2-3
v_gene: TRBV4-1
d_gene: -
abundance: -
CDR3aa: CASSQEASLRTDTQYF
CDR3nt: TGCGCCAGCAGCCAAGAAGCGTCCCTTCGCACAGATACGCAGTATTTT

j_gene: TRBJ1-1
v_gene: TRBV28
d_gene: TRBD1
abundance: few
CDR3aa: CASSLSSRQGNTEAFF
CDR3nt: TGTGCCAGCAGTTTATCTTCTCGACAGGGGAACACTGAAGCTTTCTTT

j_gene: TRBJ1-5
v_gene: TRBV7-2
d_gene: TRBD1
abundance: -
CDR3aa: CASSFKAGQGMRNQPQHF
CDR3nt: TGTGCCAGCAGCTTTAAGGCCGGACAGGGGATGAGAAATCAGCCCCAGCATTTT